This T cell receptor (beta chain) was sequenced for a study of shared clonotypes between healthy human individuals. Measured with immunoSEQ multiplex PCR; TCRdb has only the in-frame clones, and not every one. The data hold about 1.1 million clones, with approximately 77% observed a single time. Trimming shortened V by 3 bases and J by 10 bases, and 19 bases separated the two germline ends. CDR1 is GTSNPN and CDR2 is SVGIG in the germline V gene (reference sequence). CDR3 length: 13 amino acids. The clonotype originates from a man younger than 35 in good health. Some clones in this sample may be carry-over from other donors' samples. The gene calls are TRBV30 and TRBJ2-7, with D maybe TRBD1 (6 bases). The sample comprised memory CD4+ T cells from PBMCs. The subset here: CD45RA-negative fraction. CDR3 protein: CAWRGTGRSGQYF. CDR3 DNA: TGTGCCTGGAGAGGAACAGGGCGCAGTGGTCAGTACTTC.